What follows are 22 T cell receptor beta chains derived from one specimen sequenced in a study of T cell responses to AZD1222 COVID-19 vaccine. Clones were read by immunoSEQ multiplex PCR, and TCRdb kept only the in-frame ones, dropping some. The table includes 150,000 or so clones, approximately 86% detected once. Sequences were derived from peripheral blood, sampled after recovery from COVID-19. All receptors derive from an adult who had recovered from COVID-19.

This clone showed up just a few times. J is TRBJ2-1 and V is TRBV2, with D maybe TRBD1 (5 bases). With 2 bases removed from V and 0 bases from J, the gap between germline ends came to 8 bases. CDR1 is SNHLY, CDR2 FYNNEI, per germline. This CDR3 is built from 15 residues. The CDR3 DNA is TGTGCCAGCAGTGAACAGGGTGGCTCCTACAATGAGCAGTTCTTC. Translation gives CASSEQGGSYNEQFF.

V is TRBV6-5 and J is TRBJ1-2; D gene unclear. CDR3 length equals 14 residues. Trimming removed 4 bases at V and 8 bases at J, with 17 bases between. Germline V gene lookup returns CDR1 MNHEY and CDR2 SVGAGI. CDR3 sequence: CASSWSRSKTGYTF. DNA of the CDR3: TGTGCCAGCAGTTGGTCCCGATCAAAGACGGGCTACACCTTC.

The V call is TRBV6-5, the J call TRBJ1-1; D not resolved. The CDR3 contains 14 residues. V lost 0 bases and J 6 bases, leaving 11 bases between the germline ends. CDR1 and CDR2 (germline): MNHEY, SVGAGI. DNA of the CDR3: TGTGCCAGCAGTTACTCAGGGAGTGGGGCTGAAGCTTTCTTT. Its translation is CASSYSGSGAEAFF.

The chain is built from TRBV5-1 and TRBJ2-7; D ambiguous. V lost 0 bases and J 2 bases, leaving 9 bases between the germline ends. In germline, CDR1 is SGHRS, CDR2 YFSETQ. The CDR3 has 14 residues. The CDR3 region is CASSLGVFTYEQYF. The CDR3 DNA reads TGCGCCAGCAGCTTGGGGGTATTCACCTACGAGCAGTACTTC.

The CDR3 region is CASSPDFSPNYGYTF. The CDR3 nucleotides are TGTGCCAGCAGCCCAGACTTCTCCCCAAACTATGGCTACACCTTC. J is TRBJ1-2 and V is TRBV4-2; D call uncertain. Trimming cost V 4 bases and J 2 bases, with 14 bases left between them. The CDR3 sequence is 15 residues long. Germline lookup yields CDR1 LGHNA and CDR2 YNFKEQ.

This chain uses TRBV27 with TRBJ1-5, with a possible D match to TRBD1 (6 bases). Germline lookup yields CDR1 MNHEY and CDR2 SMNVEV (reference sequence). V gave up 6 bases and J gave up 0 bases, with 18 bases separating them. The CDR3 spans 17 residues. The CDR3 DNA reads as TGTGCCAGCAGCCCTAGACCCGGACAGACTAGCAATCAGCCCCAGCATTTT. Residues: CASSPRPGQTSNQPQHF.

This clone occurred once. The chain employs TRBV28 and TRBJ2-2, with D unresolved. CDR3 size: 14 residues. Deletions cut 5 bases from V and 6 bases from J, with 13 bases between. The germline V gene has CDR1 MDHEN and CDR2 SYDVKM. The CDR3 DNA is TGTGCCAGCAGTCTCATAGTGGGCGCCGGGGAGCTGTTTTTT. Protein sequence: CASSLIVGAGELFF. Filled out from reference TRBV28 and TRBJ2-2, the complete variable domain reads DVKVTQSSRYLVKRTGEKVFLECVQDMDHENMFWYRQDPGLGLRLIYFSYDVKMKEKGDIPEGYSVSREKKERFSLILESASTNQTSMYLCASSLIVGAGELFFGEGSRLTVL.

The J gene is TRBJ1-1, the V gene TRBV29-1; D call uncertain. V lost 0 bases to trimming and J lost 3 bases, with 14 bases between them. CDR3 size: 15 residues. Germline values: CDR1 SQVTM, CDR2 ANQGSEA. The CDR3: CSVEDRWAMDTEAFF. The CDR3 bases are TGCAGCGTTGAAGATCGTTGGGCTATGGACACTGAAGCTTTCTTT.

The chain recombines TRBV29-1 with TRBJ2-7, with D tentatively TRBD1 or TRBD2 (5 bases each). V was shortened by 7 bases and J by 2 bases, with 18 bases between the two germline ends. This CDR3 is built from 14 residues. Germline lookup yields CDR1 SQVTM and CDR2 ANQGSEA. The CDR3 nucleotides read TGCAGCGCCGTAGGGCTGGGACCCCCCTACGAGCAGTACTTC. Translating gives CSAVGLGPPYEQYF.

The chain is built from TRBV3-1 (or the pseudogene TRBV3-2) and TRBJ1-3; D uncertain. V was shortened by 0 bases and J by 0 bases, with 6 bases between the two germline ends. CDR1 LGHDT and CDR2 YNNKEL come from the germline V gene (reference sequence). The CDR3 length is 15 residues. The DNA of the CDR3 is TGTGCCAGCAGCCAAGACTGGGGCTCTGGAAACACCATATATTTT. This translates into CASSQDWGSGNTIYF.

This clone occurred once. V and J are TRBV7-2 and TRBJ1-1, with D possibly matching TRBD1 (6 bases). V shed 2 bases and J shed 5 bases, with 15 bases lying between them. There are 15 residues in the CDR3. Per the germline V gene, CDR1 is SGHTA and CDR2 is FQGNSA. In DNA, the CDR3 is TGTGCCAGCAGCTTATCACCGGGACAAGGGACTGAAGCTTTCTTT. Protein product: CASSLSPGQGTEAFF.

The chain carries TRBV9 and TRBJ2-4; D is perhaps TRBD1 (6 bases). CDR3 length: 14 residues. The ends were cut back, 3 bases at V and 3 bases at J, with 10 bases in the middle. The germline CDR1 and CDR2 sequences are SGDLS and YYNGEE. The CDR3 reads CASSGEGDKNIQYF. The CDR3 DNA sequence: TGTGCCAGCAGCGGAGAGGGGGACAAAAACATTCAGTACTTC.

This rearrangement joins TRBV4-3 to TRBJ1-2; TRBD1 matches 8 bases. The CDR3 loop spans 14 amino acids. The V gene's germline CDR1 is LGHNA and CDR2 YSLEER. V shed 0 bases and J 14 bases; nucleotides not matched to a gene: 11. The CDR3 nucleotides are TGCGCCAGCAGCCAAGATCGTAGCGGACAGGGTTATACCTTC. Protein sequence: CASSQDRSGQGYTF.

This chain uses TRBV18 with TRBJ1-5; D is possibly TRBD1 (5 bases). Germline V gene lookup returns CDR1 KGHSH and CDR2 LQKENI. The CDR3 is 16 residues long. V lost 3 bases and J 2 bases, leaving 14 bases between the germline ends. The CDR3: CASSPAGGAGNQPQHF. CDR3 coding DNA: TGTGCCAGCTCACCGGCGGGGGGTGCCGGCAATCAGCCCCAGCATTTT.

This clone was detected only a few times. DNA for the CDR3: TGTGCCAGCAGTTTACTCTTCGGGGAGCTGTTTTTT. Its protein is CASSLLFGELFF. The chain employs TRBV28 and TRBJ2-2; D gene unclear. Germline values: CDR1 MDHEN, CDR2 SYDVKM. Trimming took 2 bases from V and 7 from J, leaving 5 bases between them. The CDR3 totals 12 residues.

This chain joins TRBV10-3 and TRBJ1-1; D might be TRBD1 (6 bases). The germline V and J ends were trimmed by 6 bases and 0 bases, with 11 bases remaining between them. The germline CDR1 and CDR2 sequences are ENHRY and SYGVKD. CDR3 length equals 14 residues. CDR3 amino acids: CAIRGDTLNTEAFF. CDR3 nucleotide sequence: TGTGCCATCAGGGGGGACACCCTGAACACTGAAGCTTTCTTT.

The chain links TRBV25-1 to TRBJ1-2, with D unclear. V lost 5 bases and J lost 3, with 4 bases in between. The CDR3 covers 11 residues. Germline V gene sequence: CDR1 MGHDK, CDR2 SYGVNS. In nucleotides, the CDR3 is TGTGCCAGCAGTTATCACTATGGCTACACCTTC. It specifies CASSYHYGYTF.

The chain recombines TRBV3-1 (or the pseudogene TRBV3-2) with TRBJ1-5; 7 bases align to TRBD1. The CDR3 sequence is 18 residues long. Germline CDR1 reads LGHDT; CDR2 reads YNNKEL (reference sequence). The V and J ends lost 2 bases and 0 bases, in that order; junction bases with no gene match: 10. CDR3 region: CASSQPMTGTLSNQPQHF. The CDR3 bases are TGTGCCAGCAGCCAACCGATGACAGGGACTCTTAGCAATCAGCCCCAGCATTTT.

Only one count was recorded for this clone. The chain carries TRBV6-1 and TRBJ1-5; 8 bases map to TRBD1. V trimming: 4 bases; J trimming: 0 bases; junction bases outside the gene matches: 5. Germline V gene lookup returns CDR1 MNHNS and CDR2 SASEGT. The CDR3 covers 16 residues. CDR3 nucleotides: TGTGCCAGCAGTGTCCTGGGGACAGGTAGCAATCAGCCCCAGCATTTT. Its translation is CASSVLGTGSNQPQHF.

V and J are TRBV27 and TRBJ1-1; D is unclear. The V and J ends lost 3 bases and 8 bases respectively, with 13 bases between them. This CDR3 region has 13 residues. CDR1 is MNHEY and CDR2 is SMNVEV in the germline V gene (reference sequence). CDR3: CASSFAGGEEAFF. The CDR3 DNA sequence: TGTGCCAGCAGTTTCGCGGGCGGTGAAGAAGCTTTCTTT.

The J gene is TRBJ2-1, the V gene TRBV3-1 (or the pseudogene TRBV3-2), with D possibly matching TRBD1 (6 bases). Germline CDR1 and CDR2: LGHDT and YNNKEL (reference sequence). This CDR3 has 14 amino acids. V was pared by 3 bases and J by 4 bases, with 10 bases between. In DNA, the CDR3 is TGTGCCAGCAGCCACAGGGGTCGATACAATGAGCAGTTCTTC. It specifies CASSHRGRYNEQFF.

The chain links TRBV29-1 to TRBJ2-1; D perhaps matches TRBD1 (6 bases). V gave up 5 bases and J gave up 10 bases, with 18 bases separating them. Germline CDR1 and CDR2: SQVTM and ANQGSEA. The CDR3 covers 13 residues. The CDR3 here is CSVWDTNVSEQFF. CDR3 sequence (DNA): TGCAGCGTTTGGGACACTAACGTCTCAGAGCAGTTCTTC.